This T cell receptor (beta chain) was recorded in a study of CD8 T cell repertoires and HIV-1 epitope variants. Across the study: Each of Twenty-five Gag and Nef epitope peptides stimulated a separate culture. T cells were cultured for 10 days with cytokines added on days 3 and 7. Separate from the cultures, 1M uncultured T cells served as baseline.

Clones were sequenced by immunoSEQ multiplex PCR, and TCRdb holds only the in-frame ones, with some missing. The sample includes 5,200 or so clones, 65% to 70% of them seen just once. On this clone: Its target is unknown.

The CDR3 is 11 residues long. Looked up from germline, CDR1 is SGHTA and CDR2 is FQGTGA. Between the trimmed V and J ends, which lost 4 bases and 6 bases, there was a span of 6 bases. The chain uses TRBV7-3 and TRBJ1-1; no definite D call. The source is a male donor with HIV. Source material: cultured CD8+ T cells derived from PBMCs. This CDR3 is CASSSGSEAFF. CDR3 DNA sequence: TGTGCCAGCAGCTCCGGGTCTGAAGCTTTCTTT.